What follows describes a single T cell receptor (beta chain). Its antigen remains unknown. The data are from a study of T cell responses to AZD1222 COVID-19 vaccine. Findings and caveats of the study: In all cases, repertoires were sampled only after the peak T cell response. Increased Spike-specific TCR breadth and depth were observed after two AZD1222 doses.

Here immunoSEQ multiplex PCR was the method, and the copy in TCRdb shows in-frame clones only, minus some. The sample contains some 120,000 clones, approximately 85% of which appear only once. The sequenced sample was peripheral blood, obtained on day 0 of AZD1222 vaccination. The origin of this receptor is an adult in good health.

CDR3 loop: CASSLGTSGLANEQFF. DNA for the CDR3: TGCGCCAGCAGCTTGGGGACTAGCGGGCTTGCCAATGAGCAGTTCTTC. The chain has TRBV5-1 and TRBJ2-1, with TRBD2 identical over 11 bases. CDR3 length equals 16 residues. CDR1 is SGHRS, CDR2 YFSETQ, per germline. Trimming removed 0 bases from V and 6 bases from J; junction bases left unmatched: 5.